The 25 T cell receptor beta chains reported below all come from one sample, sequenced in a study of regulatory T cells in long-lasting Graves disease. Time point specified: newly diagnosed GD, antithyroid drugs for less than 3 months. PBMC RNA served as the TCR library source. HTBI primers from iRepertoire and Arm-PCR of CDR3 regions yielded the TCR beta libraries. TCRdb itself ran the multiplex PCR reads through MiXCR, one entry per CDR3 protein. The table records 580,000 or so distinct CDR3 sequences, around 15% of them present only once. These data were also filed under a second study, of T cells in Graves' hyperthyroidism and ophthalmopathy.

Sequenced material: peripheral blood mononuclear cells (PBMCs), taken at new diagnosis, from a patient treated with antithyroid drugs. The receptors were sampled from a man aged 18-30 years with Graves disease.

This clonotype has only a few counts. The chain has TRBV6-4 and TRBJ1-5, with a weak D call TRBD1 (5 bases). V was trimmed by 6 bases and J by 3 bases, leaving 12 bases between them. The V gene's germline CDR1 is MRHNA and CDR2 SNTAGT. The CDR3 runs 14 residues. The CDR3 loop reads CASSVDSFNQPQHF. CDR3 bases: TGTGCCAGCAGCGTCGACAGCTTCAATCAGCCCCAGCATTTT.

V gene TRBV5-1 combines with J gene TRBJ2-1; 9 nucleotides line up with TRBD2. CDR3 length: 16 amino acids. V lost 4 bases to trimming and J lost 3 bases; unmatched junction nucleotides: 8. Germline CDR1 and CDR2: SGHRS and YFSETQ. The CDR3 nucleotides read TGCGCCAGCAGCGTAGCGACTAGCGGCCTCTACAATGAGCAGTTCTTC. Translated: CASSVATSGLYNEQFF.

In its sample, this clonotype was seen a few times. The chain uses TRBV9 and TRBJ2-2, with a possible D match to TRBD2 (5 bases). V was pared by 4 bases and J by 6 bases, with 19 bases between. CDR3 size: 16 residues. Germline V lookup: CDR1 SGDLS, CDR2 YYNGEE. For the CDR3, the DNA is TGTGCCAGCAGCTCTTGGGCGGCGGGTTCCCCCGGGGAGCTGTTTTTT. Amino acids: CASSSWAAGSPGELFF.

This clonotype was detected ten times or more. V is TRBV29-1 and J is TRBJ2-1, with 7 bases lining up with TRBD1. After removal of 4 bases from V and 7 bases from J, the junction contained 7 bases not matched to a gene. The length of the CDR3 is 13 residues. Germline CDR1 and CDR2: SQVTM and ANQGSEA. The CDR3 here is CSVGDRVLNEQFF. For the CDR3, the DNA is TGCAGCGTTGGTGACAGGGTTTTGAATGAGCAGTTCTTC.

This clonotype was found a few times. The chain links TRBV9 to TRBJ1-2, with D tentatively TRBD1 (5 bases). CDR3 length equals 16 residues. V lost 4 bases, J lost 0 bases, and 16 bases lay in between. Germline CDR1 and CDR2: SGDLS and YYNGEE. CDR3 residues: CASSPTGGGANYGYTF. CDR3 nucleotide sequence: TGTGCCAGCAGCCCGACCGGGGGGGGAGCTAACTATGGCTACACCTTC.

This clonotype was seen a handful of times. The chain employs TRBV10-3 and TRBJ2-7; TRBD1 matches 12 bases. CDR1 and CDR2 (germline): ENHRY, SYGVKD. The CDR3 has 15 residues. Trimming removed 4 bases from V and 4 bases from J; junction bases left unmatched: 5. The CDR3 region has the DNA TGTGCCATCAGTGCGGTGGGACAGGGGGCTTACGAGCAGTACTTC. Residues: CAISAVGQGAYEQYF.

The V call is TRBV10-3, the J call TRBJ1-5; no clear D gene. Per germline, CDR1 ENHRY and CDR2 SYGVKD. Trimming cost V 4 bases and J 2 bases, with 9 bases left between them. CDR3 size: 14 residues. The CDR3 spells CAISVKKGNQPQHF. In nucleotides, the CDR3 is TGTGCCATCAGTGTGAAGAAGGGCAATCAGCCCCAGCATTTT.

In its sample, this clonotype was seen many times. This CDR3 is CASSLTPMSGGPDTQYF. CDR3 coding DNA: TGTGCCAGCAGCTTAACCCCTATGAGCGGGGGCCCCGATACGCAGTATTTT. V gene TRBV11-2 combines with J gene TRBJ2-3; 8 bases match TRBD2. CDR1 and CDR2 from the germline V gene are SGHAT and FQNNGV. J lost 6 bases, V lost 2 bases, and 13 bases had no gene match. The CDR3 length is 17 residues.

This clonotype appeared many times. The chain links TRBV6-5 to TRBJ2-5; 7 positions agree with TRBD2. Germline-derived CDR1 and CDR2 are MNHEY and SVGAGI. With V trimmed by 0 bases and J by 3 bases, 13 bases remained unmatched. The CDR3 extends over 18 amino acids. The CDR3 protein is CASSYSRGGGSNKETQYF. The CDR3 DNA follows: TGTGCCAGCAGTTACTCGAGGGGAGGCGGGAGTAATAAAGAGACCCAGTACTTC.

This clonotype was detected many times. This chain joins TRBV6-1 and TRBJ2-5; weak D call: TRBD1 (6 bases). Germline CDR1 is MNHNS and CDR2 is SASEGT. The CDR3 extends over 14 amino acids. V gave up 6 bases and J gave up 3 bases, with 14 bases separating them. CDR3 in amino acids: CASSAGTRKETQYF. The CDR3, as DNA: TGTGCCAGCAGCGCCGGGACAAGAAAAGAGACCCAGTACTTC.

This clonotype has just one count. This chain links TRBV9 with TRBJ2-1; possible D gene TRBD2, 6 bases. The germline V gene encodes CDR1 SGDLS and CDR2 YYNGEE. CDR3 length equals 16 residues. V gave up 0 bases and J gave up 10 bases, with 20 bases separating them. The CDR3 is CASSVGRRGLNEEQFF. The CDR3 DNA reads as TGTGCCAGCAGCGTAGGGCGGCGAGGACTAAACGAAGAGCAGTTCTTC.

V is TRBV18 and J is TRBJ2-6; D is unclear. V gave up 6 bases and J gave up 2 bases, with 17 bases separating them. This CDR3 contains 17 residues. CDR1 is KGHSH, CDR2 LQKENI, per germline. The CDR3 is CASSPQTQATGANVLTF. CDR3 sequence (DNA): TGTGCCAGCTCCCCGCAGACGCAGGCAACTGGGGCCAACGTCCTGACTTTC.

The sample holds many counts of this clonotype. The chain combines TRBV3-1 with TRBJ2-3; D is possibly TRBD1 or TRBD2 (5 bases each). Germline V lookup: CDR1 LGHDT, CDR2 YNNKEL (reference sequence). This CDR3 region has 13 residues. V shed 3 bases and J shed 5 bases, with 9 bases lying between them. CDR3 sequence: CASSHPGGDTQYF. CDR3 bases: TGTGCCAGCAGCCATCCTGGGGGAGATACGCAGTATTTT.

The V gene is TRBV20-1, the J gene TRBJ2-7; 13 nucleotides match TRBD2. Trimming at V came to 4 bases and at J to 5 bases, leaving 8 bases not matched to a gene. This CDR3 contains 15 residues. The germline gives CDR1 DFQATT, CDR2 SNEGSKA (reference sequence). CDR3 region: CSATTLAGGLNEQYF. The CDR3 DNA sequence: TGCAGTGCTACAACACTAGCGGGAGGGTTAAACGAGCAGTACTTC.

This clonotype has more than one count but fewer than ten. This sequence joins TRBV9 and TRBJ2-1, with D uncertain. V lost 0 bases and J 7 bases, leaving 17 bases between the germline ends. CDR1 SGDLS and CDR2 YYNGEE come from the germline V gene. The CDR3 spans 16 residues. DNA of the CDR3: TGTGCCAGCAGCGTAGGGAGCGACCCCGAAGGTAATGAGCAGTTCTTC. Translation gives CASSVGSDPEGNEQFF.

This clonotype was counted at least ten times. The chain is built from TRBV2 and TRBJ2-1; D is uncertain. This CDR3 contains 12 residues. The germline gives CDR1 SNHLY, CDR2 FYNNEI. Trimming removed 7 bases from V and 5 bases from J, with 9 bases in between. The CDR3 loop is CASMSDDNEQFF. CDR3 bases: TGTGCCAGCATGAGCGATGACAATGAGCAGTTCTTC.

This clonotype came up many times. J is TRBJ2-1 and V is TRBV12-3 or TRBV12-4; possible D gene TRBD1, 6 bases. The CDR3 contains 15 residues. With 5 bases removed from V and 3 bases from J, the gap between germline ends came to 14 bases. The CDR3 loop is CASSPTSDSYNEQFF. The CDR3 nucleotides read TGTGCCAGCAGTCCTACCTCGGACAGCTACAATGAGCAGTTCTTC.

This clonotype showed up many times. The chain is built from TRBV11-2 and TRBJ2-7, with D possibly called TRBD1 or TRBD2 (6 bases each). V was clipped by 1 base and J by 4 bases, with 14 bases between them. The CDR3 is 15 amino acids. CDR1 SGHAT and CDR2 FQNNGV come from the germline V gene. DNA of the CDR3: TGTGCCAGCAGCTTAGGTCTCAGGGGAGGATACGAGCAGTACTTC. This sequence encodes CASSLGLRGGYEQYF.

This clonotype has just a few counts. Relative to the germline gene, one junction end is altered; a read error may explain this. V and J are TRBV5-1 and TRBJ2-3; D is unclear. The length of the CDR3 is 14 residues. CDR1 and CDR2 (germline): SGHRS, YFSETQ. The DNA of the CDR3 is TGCGCCGGCAGCTTTGGTCCAGCGCGAGATACGCAGTATTTT. This gives the protein CAGSFGPARDTQYF.

The table lists this clonotype with many counts. V gene TRBV6-5 combines with J gene TRBJ2-5, with TRBD2 identical over 12 bases. Germline V gene lookup returns CDR1 MNHEY and CDR2 SVGAGI. The junction had 4 bases not matched to a gene; V was cut back by 4 bases and J by 4 bases. The CDR3 length is 15 residues. In DNA, the CDR3 is TGTGCCAGCAGTTCACTAGCGGGAGGTGGAGAGACCCAGTACTTC. Translation gives CASSSLAGGGETQYF.

This chain links TRBV7-2 with TRBJ1-1; D gene uncertain. The length of the CDR3 is 14 residues. V was pared by 8 bases and J by 0 bases, with 13 bases between. CDR1 and CDR2 (germline): SGHTA, FQGNSA. The CDR3 sequence is CASQEGGLNTEAFF. The CDR3 nucleotides read TGTGCCAGCCAAGAAGGAGGGTTGAACACTGAAGCTTTCTTT.

The chain couples TRBV5-5 to TRBJ1-3; 9 bases match TRBD1. Germline V CDR1 and CDR2: SGHKS, YYEKEE (reference sequence). The CDR3 has 18 residues. With V trimmed by 4 bases and J by 2 bases, 13 bases remained unmatched. CDR3 in amino acids: CASSLGGTGHLTGNTIYF. The CDR3 DNA reads as TGTGCCAGCAGCCTGGGCGGGACAGGGCACCTAACTGGAAACACCATATATTTT.

This clonotype is termed medium-sized. V is TRBV7-3 and J is TRBJ2-1; no reliable D call. The CDR3 has 14 amino acids. Germline loops: CDR1 SGHTA, CDR2 FQGTGA. V lost 5 bases to trimming and J lost 1 base, with 9 bases between them. The CDR3 DNA follows: TGTGCCAGCAGCCCAGTTGCGTCCTACAATGAGCAGTTCTTC. Protein: CASSPVASYNEQFF.

A word on this clonotype: With a far larger clone one base away, a read error is the likely cause. The chain combines TRBV6-9 with TRBJ2-1; TRBD1 matches 8 bases. The CDR3 contains 15 residues. The germline CDR1 and CDR2 sequences are MNHGY and SVAAGI. V lost 6 bases, J lost 10 bases, and 14 bases stayed unmatched. CDR3 region: CASRAGQDSAYEQFF. The CDR3 coding sequence is TGTGCCAGCAGGGCGGGACAGGATAGTGCCTACGAGCAGTTCTTC.

There are a few counts of this clonotype. J is TRBJ2-6 and V is TRBV19, with a possible D match to TRBD2 (6 bases). V lost 4 bases and J 1 base, leaving 17 bases between the germline ends. The CDR3 has 18 amino acids. Germline assignment: CDR1 LNHDA and CDR2 SQIVND (reference sequence). The CDR3 here is CASSTGPGLSSGANVLTF. DNA for the CDR3: TGTGCCAGTAGTACGGGCCCGGGACTGAGTTCTGGGGCCAACGTCCTGACTTTC.